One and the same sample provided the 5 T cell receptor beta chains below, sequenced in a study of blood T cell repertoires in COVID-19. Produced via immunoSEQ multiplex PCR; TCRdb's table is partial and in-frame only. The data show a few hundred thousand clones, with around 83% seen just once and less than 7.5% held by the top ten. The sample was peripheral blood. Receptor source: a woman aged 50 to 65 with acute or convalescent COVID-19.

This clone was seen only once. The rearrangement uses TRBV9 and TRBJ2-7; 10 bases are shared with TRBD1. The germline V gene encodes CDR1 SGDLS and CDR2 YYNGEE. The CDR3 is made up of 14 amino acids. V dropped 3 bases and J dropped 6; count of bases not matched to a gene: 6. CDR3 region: CASSDGTGVAEQYF. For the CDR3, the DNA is TGTGCCAGCAGCGACGGGACAGGGGTTGCCGAGCAGTACTTC.

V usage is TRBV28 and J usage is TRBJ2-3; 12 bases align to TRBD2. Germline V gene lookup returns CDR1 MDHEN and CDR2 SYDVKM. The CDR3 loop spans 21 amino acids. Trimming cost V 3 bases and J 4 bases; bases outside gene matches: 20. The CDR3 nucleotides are TGTGCCAGCAGTTTTTGGACAGGGGCGGCTAGCGGGGGGGCGAAATCAGATACGCAGTATTTT. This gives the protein CASSFWTGAASGGAKSDTQYF.

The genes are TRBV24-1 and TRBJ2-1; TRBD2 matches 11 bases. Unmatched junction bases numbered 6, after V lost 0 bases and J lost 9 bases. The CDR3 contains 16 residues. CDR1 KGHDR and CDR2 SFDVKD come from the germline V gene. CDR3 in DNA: TGTGCCACCAGTGATTTGGGTAGCGGGAGGGCAGTTGAGCAGTTCTTC. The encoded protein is CATSDLGSGRAVEQFF.

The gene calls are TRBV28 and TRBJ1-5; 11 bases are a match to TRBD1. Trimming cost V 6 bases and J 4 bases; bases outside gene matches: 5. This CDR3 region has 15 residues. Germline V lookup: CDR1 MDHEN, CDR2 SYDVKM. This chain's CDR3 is CASRQGDRGNQPQHF. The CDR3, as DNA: TGTGCCAGCAGGCAAGGGGACAGGGGGAATCAGCCCCAGCATTTT.

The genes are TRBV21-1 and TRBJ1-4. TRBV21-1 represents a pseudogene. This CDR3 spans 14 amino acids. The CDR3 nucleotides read TGTGCCAGCATGATTCCTCCGGGGAAAGAAAAACTGTTTTTT. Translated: CASMIPPGKEKLFF.